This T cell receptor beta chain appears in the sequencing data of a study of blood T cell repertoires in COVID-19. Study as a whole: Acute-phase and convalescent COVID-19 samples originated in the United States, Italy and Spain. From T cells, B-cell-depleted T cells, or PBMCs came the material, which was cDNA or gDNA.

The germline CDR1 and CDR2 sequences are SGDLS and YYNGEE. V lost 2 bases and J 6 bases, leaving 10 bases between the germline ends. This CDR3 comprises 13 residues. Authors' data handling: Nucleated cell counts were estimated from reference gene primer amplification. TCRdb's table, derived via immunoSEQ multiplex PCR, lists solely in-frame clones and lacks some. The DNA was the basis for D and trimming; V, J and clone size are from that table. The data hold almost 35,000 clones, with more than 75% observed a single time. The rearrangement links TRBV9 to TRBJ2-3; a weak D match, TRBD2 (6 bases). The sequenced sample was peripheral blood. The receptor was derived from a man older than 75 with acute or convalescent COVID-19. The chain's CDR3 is CASSVGGGDTQYF. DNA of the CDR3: TGTGCCAGCAGCGTGGGGGGAGGCGATACGCAGTATTTT.